Listed below are T cell receptor beta chains from one sample, sequenced in a study of shared clonotypes between healthy human individuals. Clones were read by immunoSEQ multiplex PCR, and TCRdb kept only the in-frame ones, dropping some. The sample contains fewer than 1 million clones, roughly 96% of which appear only once. Sequencing was done on a sample of naive CD8+ T cells sorted from blood. These receptors all come from a man younger than 40 in good health. CDR3s include the opening cysteine and the closing phenylalanine or tryptophan. The D gene is left open where the match is weak. A row's size may be missing; if present it is once, few, many or a size class.

CDR3: CASSPGLFTPVAYEQYF
DNA: TGTGCCAGCAGCCCGGGACTATTCACCCCAGTCGCCTACGAGCAGTACTTC
D: TRBD2
size: -
V: TRBV27
J: TRBJ2-7

CDR3: CASSSGAGINQPQHF
DNA: TGTGCCAGCAGCTCCGGCGCAGGTATCAATCAGCCCCAGCATTTT
D: -
size: -
V: TRBV7-9
J: TRBJ1-5

CDR3: CASSHDFSYNEQFF
DNA: TGTGCCAGCAGTCACGACTTCTCCTACAATGAGCAGTTCTTC
D: -
size: -
V: TRBV6-5
J: TRBJ2-1

CDR3: CASTDRQAYEQYF
DNA: TGTGCCAGCACCGACCGACAGGCCTACGAGCAGTACTTC
D: -
size: -
V: TRBV2
J: TRBJ2-7

CDR3: CASSWDFSGELFF
DNA: TGTGCCAGCAGCTGGGACTTCTCCGGGGAGCTGTTTTTT
D: -
size: -
V: TRBV11-3
J: TRBJ2-2

CDR3: CASSPLQQGEEEKLFF
DNA: TGTGCCAGCTCACCGCTGCAGCAGGGGGAGGAGGAAAAACTGTTTTTT
D: TRBD1
size: -
V: TRBV18
J: TRBJ1-4

CDR3: CASSLGPISTDTQYF
DNA: TGTGCCAGCAGCTTAGGGCCCATTAGCACAGATACGCAGTATTTT
D: -
size: -
V: TRBV7-2
J: TRBJ2-3

CDR3: CASSQDGSLAGVGDTQYF
DNA: TGCGCCAGCAGCCAAGATGGGAGCCTAGCGGGGGTAGGAGATACGCAGTATTTT
D: TRBD2
size: -
V: TRBV4-1
J: TRBJ2-3

CDR3: CASSSGLARYEQYF
DNA: TGTGCCAGCAGCTCGGGACTAGCGCGCTACGAGCAGTACTTC
D: TRBD2
size: -
V: TRBV13
J: TRBJ2-7

CDR3: CAIRPGQNYEQYF
DNA: TGTGCCATCAGGCCGGGACAAAACTACGAGCAGTACTTC
D: -
size: -
V: TRBV10-3
J: TRBJ2-7

CDR3: CASSLEAGLAGGSGELFF
DNA: TGTGCCAGCAGCTTAGAGGCTGGACTAGCGGGAGGGTCCGGGGAGCTGTTTTTT
D: TRBD2
size: -
V: TRBV7-9
J: TRBJ2-2

CDR3: CASSRRGGQYNEQFF
DNA: TGCGCCAGCAGCAGGCGAGGCGGGCAGTACAATGAGCAGTTCTTC
D: -
size: -
V: TRBV5-1
J: TRBJ2-1

CDR3: CASSLGGNEQYF
DNA: TGTGCCAGCAGCTTAGGCGGAAACGAGCAGTACTTC
D: -
size: -
V: TRBV11-2
J: TRBJ2-7

CDR3: CASSVGTGYEQYF
DNA: TGTGCCAGCAGTGTAGGGACAGGGTACGAGCAGTACTTC
D: TRBD1
size: -
V: TRBV6-1
J: TRBJ2-7

CDR3: CASSPRSSGRYQETQYF
DNA: TGTGCCAGCAGCCCCCGGTCTAGCGGGAGGTACCAAGAGACCCAGTACTTC
D: TRBD2
size: -
V: TRBV7-6
J: TRBJ2-5

CDR3: CASSGPVMFF
DNA: TGTGCCAGCAGCGGGCCAGTGATGTTCTTT
D: -
size: -
V: TRBV9
J: TRBJ1-1

CDR3: CSVAGLTETGELFF
DNA: TGCAGCGTCGCCGGACTCACTGAAACCGGGGAGCTGTTTTTT
D: -
size: once
V: TRBV29-1
J: TRBJ2-2

CDR3: CASSQEAPFGSYGYTF
DNA: TGCGCCAGCAGCCAGGAAGCCCCGTTCGGGAGCTATGGCTACACCTTC
D: -
size: -
V: TRBV4-1
J: TRBJ1-2

CDR3: CASSPTHSYEQYF
DNA: TGTGCCAGCAGCCCGACCCATTCTTACGAGCAGTACTTC
D: -
size: -
V: TRBV7-9
J: TRBJ2-7

CDR3: CASSPGYRVGELFF
DNA: TGTGCCAGTAGTCCGGGGTATCGGGTGGGGGAGCTGTTTTTT
D: -
size: -
V: TRBV19
J: TRBJ2-2

CDR3: CASSQPRQGESPLTDTQYF
DNA: TGCGCCAGCAGTCAACCTCGGCAGGGGGAATCCCCCCTCACAGATACGCAGTATTTT
D: TRBD1
size: -
V: TRBV23-1
J: TRBJ2-3

CDR3: CASTGGSSYNEQFF
DNA: TGTGCCAGTACGGGCGGGAGCTCCTACAATGAGCAGTTCTTC
D: TRBD2
size: -
V: TRBV19
J: TRBJ2-1

CDR3: CATSRPSVEAFF
DNA: TGTGCCACCAGCAGGCCAAGTGTTGAAGCTTTCTTT
D: -
size: -
V: TRBV15
J: TRBJ1-1

CDR3: CSVLSGVVPVEQYF
DNA: TGCAGCGTTTTGTCGGGGGTAGTACCGGTCGAGCAGTACTTC
D: -
size: once
V: TRBV29-1
J: TRBJ2-7

CDR3: CATLPRTGGSFF
DNA: TGTGCCACCTTACCCCGGACAGGGGGCTCGTTCTTC
D: TRBD1
size: -
V: TRBV28
J: TRBJ2-1

CDR3: CASSPLQGRSYNEQFF
DNA: TGTGCCAGCAGCCCCCTTCAGGGGCGATCCTACAATGAGCAGTTCTTC
D: -
size: -
V: TRBV7-9
J: TRBJ2-1

CDR3: CASSEGPGLTYNEQFF
DNA: TGTGCCAGCAGTGAAGGCCCGGGACTCACCTACAATGAGCAGTTCTTC
D: -
size: -
V: TRBV6-1
J: TRBJ2-1

CDR3: CASSRDGSNQPQHF
DNA: TGTGCCAGCAGTCGGGACGGTAGCAATCAGCCCCAGCATTTT
D: -
size: -
V: TRBV28
J: TRBJ1-5

CDR3: CASSSTAKLYNEQFF
DNA: TGTGCCAGCAGTTCGACAGCCAAACTCTACAATGAGCAGTTCTTC
D: -
size: -
V: TRBV27
J: TRBJ2-1

CDR3: CASSLDPSGINEQFF
DNA: TGTGCCAGCAGTTTAGACCCTAGCGGGATCAATGAGCAGTTCTTC
D: TRBD2
size: -
V: TRBV28
J: TRBJ2-1

CDR3: CGAATGLAGENEQFF
DNA: TGTGGCGCAGCTACCGGACTAGCGGGGGAGAATGAGCAGTTCTTC
D: TRBD2
size: -
V: TRBV7-9
J: TRBJ2-1

CDR3: CSVETLAEPSNEQFF
DNA: TGCAGCGTTGAAACACTAGCGGAACCAAGTAATGAGCAGTTCTTC
D: TRBD2
size: -
V: TRBV29-1
J: TRBJ2-1

CDR3: CASSLVVLTGGIKSQYF
DNA: TGTGCCAGCAGCTTGGTCGTATTGACAGGGGGCATTAAGAGCCAGTACTTC
D: TRBD1
size: once
V: TRBV5-6
J: TRBJ2-5

CDR3: CASSSPGTGAYEQYF
DNA: TGTGCCAGCAGCTCGCCCGGGACAGGGGCCTACGAGCAGTACTTC
D: TRBD1
size: -
V: TRBV9
J: TRBJ2-7

CDR3: CASSLGLAGAEQFF
DNA: TGTGCCAGCAGTTTGGGACTAGCGGGTGCTGAGCAGTTCTTC
D: TRBD2
size: -
V: TRBV27
J: TRBJ2-1

CDR3: CASSPRDSGYNEQFF
DNA: TGTGCCAGCTCACCCCGGGACAGCGGCTACAATGAGCAGTTCTTC
D: TRBD1
size: once
V: TRBV18
J: TRBJ2-1

CDR3: CASSLISGSRSYNEQFF
DNA: TGCGCCAGCAGCTTGATTAGCGGGAGTCGCTCCTACAATGAGCAGTTCTTC
D: TRBD2
size: -
V: TRBV5-1
J: TRBJ2-1

CDR3: CSVLQANTGELFF
DNA: TGCAGCGTTTTACAGGCGAACACCGGGGAGCTGTTTTTT
D: -
size: -
V: TRBV29-1
J: TRBJ2-2

CDR3: CASSSVGNEQFF
DNA: TGTGCCAGCAGCTCCGTGGGCAATGAGCAGTTCTTC
D: -
size: -
V: TRBV11-2
J: TRBJ2-1

CDR3: CAIGERWIQETQYF
DNA: TGTGCCATCGGAGAGAGGTGGATCCAAGAGACCCAGTACTTC
D: -
size: -
V: TRBV10-3
J: TRBJ2-5

CDR3: CASSGRQGNQPQHF
DNA: TGTGCCAGCAGCGGAAGACAGGGGAATCAGCCCCAGCATTTT
D: TRBD1
size: -
V: TRBV7-9
J: TRBJ1-5

CDR3: CASSIRGTDTQYF
DNA: TGTGCCAGTAGTATAAGGGGCACAGATACGCAGTATTTT
D: -
size: -
V: TRBV19
J: TRBJ2-3

CDR3: CATSRDPRGEGPGELFF
DNA: TGTGCCACCAGCAGAGACCCTAGGGGGGAGGGCCCCGGGGAGCTGTTTTTT
D: -
size: -
V: TRBV15
J: TRBJ2-2

CDR3: CASSIQLGVKVFYGYTF
DNA: TGTGCCAGTAGTATACAGCTTGGCGTAAAGGTATTCTATGGCTACACCTTC
D: -
size: -
V: TRBV19
J: TRBJ1-2

CDR3: CASRLRGAGETQYF
DNA: TGTGCCAGCAGACTAAGGGGGGCTGGAGAGACCCAGTACTTC
D: -
size: -
V: TRBV27
J: TRBJ2-5

CDR3: CASTPHFSGRATDTQYF
DNA: TGTGCCAGCACCCCCCATTTCAGTGGGAGGGCCACAGATACGCAGTATTTT
D: TRBD2
size: -
V: TRBV27
J: TRBJ2-3

CDR3: CASSQQGAGNTEAFF
DNA: TGTGCCAGCAGCCAACAGGGGGCGGGGAACACTGAAGCTTTCTTT
D: -
size: -
V: TRBV21-1
J: TRBJ1-1

CDR3: CASSVLAGAGNEQFF
DNA: TGTGCCAGCAGCGTACTAGCGGGAGCCGGCAATGAGCAGTTCTTC
D: TRBD2
size: -
V: TRBV7-8
J: TRBJ2-1

CDR3: CASSRGSPYEQYF
DNA: TGTGCCAGCAGCCGAGGGTCGCCCTACGAGCAGTACTTC
D: -
size: once
V: TRBV27
J: TRBJ2-7

CDR3: CASSLEPGSYEQYF
DNA: TGTGCCAGCAGCTTGGAGCCAGGGAGCTACGAGCAGTACTTC
D: -
size: -
V: TRBV5-4
J: TRBJ2-7

CDR3: CASSLWTGDTYNEQFF
DNA: TGTGCCAGCAGTCTTTGGACCGGGGATACCTACAATGAGCAGTTCTTC
D: -
size: -
V: TRBV7-9
J: TRBJ2-1

CDR3: CASSLQITGELFF
DNA: TGTGCCAGCAGTTTGCAGATAACCGGGGAGCTGTTTTTT
D: -
size: -
V: TRBV27
J: TRBJ2-2